One and the same sample provided the 24 T cell receptor beta chains below, sequenced in a study of T-cell memory formation after mild COVID-19. TCRdb itself ran the 5' RACE reads through MiXCR, one entry per CDR3 protein. The sample includes 500,000 to 550,000 distinct CDR3 sequences, over 20% seen only once; the top ten take roughly an eighth. Sequencing input: PBMCs or a T cell subset sorted from them (not recorded which). All receptors derive from an adult woman who had mild COVID-19 (a few samples of this study predate the infection). Cell type and time point are not known.

This clonotype has more than one count but fewer than ten. The V call is TRBV5-6, the J call TRBJ2-5, with TRBD1 as a possible D gene (6 bases). The CDR3 is 14 amino acids. Looked up from germline, CDR1 is SGHDT and CDR2 is YYEEEE. V lost 4 bases and J 9 bases, leaving 19 bases between the germline ends. The CDR3 loop is CASSSTGKPSAQYF. The CDR3 DNA is TGTGCCAGCAGCAGCACAGGGAAGCCCTCGGCCCAGTACTTC.

The DNA of the CDR3 is TGTGCCAGCAGCTTAGTATGGGGCGAGCAGTACTTC. This gives the protein CASSLVWGEQYF. The chain combines TRBV7-2 with TRBJ2-7; unclear D gene. The CDR3 sequence is 12 residues long. V was cut by 1 base and J by 6 bases, with 7 bases left in between. Germline V gene sequence: CDR1 SGHTA, CDR2 FQGNSA.

The chain has TRBV6-6 and TRBJ1-1; no definite D call. The germline V gene has CDR1 MNHNY and CDR2 SVGAGI (reference sequence). Deletions cut 0 bases from V and 0 bases from J, with 8 bases between. This CDR3 spans 15 amino acids. The CDR3 protein is CASSYSVGVNTEAFF. The CDR3 DNA is TGTGCCAGCAGTTACTCGGTCGGCGTGAACACTGAAGCTTTCTTT.

The rearrangement links TRBV20-1 to TRBJ1-1; 7 nucleotides match TRBD1. The V gene's germline CDR1 is DFQATT and CDR2 SNEGSKA (reference sequence). This CDR3 region has 13 residues. The DNA of the CDR3 is TGCAGGGTCCAGACAGGGTATGGCACTGAAGCTTTCTTT. Its protein is CRVQTGYGTEAFF.

In this sample, this clonotype turned up a few times. The gene calls are TRBV29-1 and TRBJ2-7; possibly TRBD1 for D (5 bases). Looked up from germline, CDR1 is SQVTM and CDR2 is ANQGSEA. V lost 6 bases and J lost 5, with 11 bases in between. The CDR3 extends over 11 amino acids. In DNA form, the CDR3 reads TGCAGCGTGTACCAGGGCCACGAGCAGTACTTC. It specifies CSVYQGHEQYF.

This clonotype was seen repeatedly, ten times or more. The chain uses TRBV5-4 and TRBJ1-1; no clear D. In germline, CDR1 is SGHNT, CDR2 YYREEE (reference sequence). This CDR3 contains 14 residues. Trimming stripped 2 bases from V and 0 bases from J, with 8 bases between. CDR3 sequence: CASSFAGMNTEAFF. The CDR3 nucleotides read TGTGCCAGCAGCTTCGCGGGGATGAACACTGAAGCTTTCTTT.

The V call is TRBV7-2, the J call TRBJ2-1, with TRBD1 matching over 9 bases. V was pared by 3 bases and J by 10 bases, with 10 bases of the junction left unmatched. The CDR3 has 15 amino acids. Germline V gene data show CDR1 as SGHTA and CDR2 as FQGNSA. The CDR3 sequence is CASSFGTGLAREQFF. As DNA, the CDR3 is TGTGCCAGCAGCTTTGGGACAGGGCTGGCCAGAGAGCAGTTCTTC. Full variable domain (remainder filled in from reference TRBV7-2 and TRBJ2-1): GAGVSQSPSNKVTEKGKDVELRCDPISGHTALYWYRQSLGQGLEFLIYFQGNSAPDKSGLPSDRFSAERTGGSVSTLTIQRTQQEDSAVYLCASSFGTGLAREQFFGPGTRLTVL.

This clonotype was recorded a few times. The chain carries TRBV4-1 and TRBJ1-3, with D tentatively TRBD1 (6 bases). With 3 bases removed from V and 0 bases from J, the gap between germline ends came to 12 bases. CDR1 and CDR2 (germline): MGHRA, YSYEKL. The CDR3 loop spans 16 amino acids. The CDR3 DNA reads as TGCGCCAGCAGCCACTCAAGGGGGTCCTCTGGAAACACCATATATTTT. Its translation: CASSHSRGSSGNTIYF.

This clonotype was detected a few times. V is TRBV5-1 and J is TRBJ2-2; D is uncertain. Trimming took off 4 bases at V and 2 bases at J, with 12 bases between the two ends. Germline lookup yields CDR1 SGHRS and CDR2 YFSETQ. The CDR3 totals 15 residues. The CDR3 loop is CASSTGRQNTGELFF. DNA for the CDR3: TGCGCCAGCAGCACCGGACGGCAAAACACCGGGGAGCTGTTTTTT.

This clonotype was detected only a few times. J is TRBJ1-1 and V is TRBV5-1, with 9 bases matching TRBD1. Trimming took 4 bases from V and 0 from J; bases not matched to a gene: 4. CDR3 length: 15 residues. CDR1 and CDR2 (germline): SGHRS, YFSETQ. CDR3 coding DNA: TGCGCCAGCAGCAACGGACAGGGGATGAACACTGAAGCTTTCTTT. The encoded protein is CASSNGQGMNTEAFF.

This clonotype was observed a few times. This chain uses TRBV7-2 with TRBJ2-3; 7 bases agree with TRBD2. Germline trimming cut 2 bases from V and 0 bases from J; bases unmatched to any gene: 5. The CDR3 is 16 residues long. Per the germline V gene, CDR1 is SGHTA and CDR2 is FQGNSA. DNA of the CDR3: TGTGCCAGCAGCTTAAAGCGGGGAACTAGCACAGATACGCAGTATTTT. Protein: CASSLKRGTSTDTQYF.

In nucleotides, the CDR3 is TGTGCCAGCTCGCCCGGGACGCGGAGCACTGAAGCTTTCTTT. Translating gives CASSPGTRSTEAFF. The rearrangement links TRBV18 to TRBJ1-1, with D perhaps TRBD1 (5 bases). Trimming stripped 6 bases from V and 4 bases from J, with 15 bases between. Germline-derived CDR1 and CDR2 are KGHSH and LQKENI. CDR3 length: 14 residues.

In its sample, this clonotype was seen a few times. This chain uses TRBV7-2 with TRBJ2-3; 7 bases align to TRBD1. The CDR3 is made up of 15 amino acids. Trimming took 4 bases from V and 1 from J; bases not matched to a gene: 5. CDR1 is SGHTA, CDR2 FQGNSA, per germline. CDR3 in amino acids: CASSSSGTGTDTQYF. The CDR3 DNA is TGTGCCAGCAGCTCCTCCGGGACAGGCACAGATACGCAGTATTTT.

This clonotype was detected only a few times. The chain carries TRBV20-1 and TRBJ2-3, with TRBD2 as a possible D gene (6 bases). The CDR3 runs to 16 residues. Germline CDR1 and CDR2: DFQATT and SNEGSKA (reference sequence). Trimming cost V 4 bases and J 0 bases, with 17 bases left between them. CDR3 nucleotides: TGCAGTGCTATGCTCCTGGGGGGACTGAGCACAGATACGCAGTATTTT. This encodes CSAMLLGGLSTDTQYF.

V gene TRBV5-1 combines with J gene TRBJ2-2; 9 positions agree with TRBD2. CDR3 length: 16 residues. The V gene's germline CDR1 is SGHRS and CDR2 YFSETQ. V lost 0 bases to trimming and J lost 3 bases; unmatched junction nucleotides: 3. This CDR3 is CASSLVSGRDTGELFF. For the CDR3, the DNA is TGCGCCAGCAGCTTGGTTAGCGGGAGAGACACCGGGGAGCTGTTTTTT.

This clonotype was seen at least ten times. The genes are TRBV7-9 and TRBJ2-2, with D uncertain. V was shortened by 5 bases and J by 3 bases, with 7 bases between the two germline ends. CDR1 SEHNR and CDR2 FQNEAQ come from the germline V gene (reference sequence). The CDR3 totals 13 residues. The CDR3 protein is CASSLDYTGELFF. The CDR3 DNA sequence: TGTGCCAGCAGCCTAGACTACACCGGGGAGCTGTTTTTT.

The chain joins TRBV7-6 to TRBJ2-5; TRBD2 matches 7 bases. The CDR3 is 17 residues long. CDR1 SGHVS and CDR2 FNYEAQ come from the germline V gene. Trimming at V came to 4 bases and at J to 0 bases, leaving 11 bases not matched to a gene. The CDR3 nucleotides are TGTGCCAGCAGCTCATCACTGGAGCGGGGTTACCAAGAGACCCAGTACTTC. As protein: CASSSSLERGYQETQYF.

This clonotype was seen a few times. The V gene is TRBV18, the J gene TRBJ2-7, with D perhaps matching TRBD2 (6 bases). This CDR3 region has 15 residues. Germline V CDR1 and CDR2: KGHSH, LQKENI. V was trimmed by 0 bases and J by 2 bases, leaving 11 bases between them. CDR3 sequence: CASSPPGGTPYEQYF. CDR3 coding DNA: TGTGCCAGCTCACCACCCGGAGGGACCCCCTACGAGCAGTACTTC.

Many counts were recorded for this clonotype. The chain employs TRBV2 and TRBJ2-3, with a weak D call TRBD2 (5 bases). The CDR3 contains 13 residues. Germline V CDR1 and CDR2: SNHLY, FYNNEI. V lost 3 bases and J 4 bases, leaving 8 bases between the germline ends. The CDR3 nucleotides are TGTGCCAGCAGTGATAAGAGGGCAGATACGCAGTATTTT. Amino acid sequence: CASSDKRADTQYF.

The chain joins TRBV7-9 to TRBJ2-1, with TRBD2 identical over 11 bases. Looked up from germline, CDR1 is SEHNR and CDR2 is FQNEAQ (reference sequence). The CDR3 is made up of 17 amino acids. Trimming removed 3 bases from V and 9 bases from J; junction bases left unmatched: 13. CDR3: CASSLEGRLAGRVEQFF. CDR3 coding DNA: TGTGCCAGCAGCTTGGAGGGGAGACTAGCGGGAAGGGTTGAGCAGTTCTTC.

The chain recombines TRBV18 with TRBJ2-7; the D is unclear. The CDR3 is 13 residues long. Trimming removed 4 bases at V and 3 bases at J, with 10 bases between. In germline, CDR1 is KGHSH, CDR2 LQKENI. The CDR3 spells CASSRQDFYEQYF. Here the CDR3 DNA reads TGTGCCAGCTCACGTCAAGACTTCTACGAGCAGTACTTC.

V usage is TRBV7-9 and J usage is TRBJ2-3, with TRBD2 identical over 8 bases. Germline CDR1 reads SEHNR; CDR2 reads FQNEAQ (reference sequence). The CDR3 has 16 residues. J was trimmed by 7 bases and V by 5 bases; bases with no gene match: 14. The CDR3 loop is CASSKTVLTSDNTQYF. CDR3 DNA sequence: TGTGCCAGCAGCAAGACGGTGTTGACTAGCGACAATACGCAGTATTTT.

This rearrangement joins TRBV3-1 to TRBJ1-4; TRBD1 aligns across 7 bases. Germline trimming cut 3 bases from V and 0 bases from J; bases unmatched to any gene: 7. There are 17 residues in the CDR3. Germline V gene sequence: CDR1 LGHDT, CDR2 YNNKEL (reference sequence). CDR3 in amino acids: CASSHRDRGATNEKLFF. CDR3 in DNA: TGTGCCAGCAGCCATAGGGACAGAGGGGCAACTAATGAAAAACTGTTTTTT.

Only a few counts were recorded for this clonotype. The CDR3 nucleotides read TGTGCCAGCAGTTTACGCGGGGGGGACAATGAGCAGTTCTTC. It specifies CASSLRGGDNEQFF. The J gene is TRBJ2-1, the V gene TRBV6-6, with 9 bases lining up with TRBD2. Germline CDR1 and CDR2: MNHNY and SVGAGI (reference sequence). Trimming at V came to 4 bases and at J to 5 bases, leaving 3 bases not matched to a gene. This CDR3 has 14 residues.